Below, 8 T cell receptor beta chains from the same sample are listed, as sequenced in a study of cytomegalovirus exposure and HLA in healthy donors. PCR involved 60 Vbeta and 13 Jbeta primers. Data came from immunoSEQ multiplex PCR; TCRdb stores just in-frame clones and leaves some out. The sample records about 100,000 clones, around 74% being singletons. The sample taken for sequencing was PBMCs. These receptors all stem from a man aged 50-59 years in good health and CMV-seropositive.

This chain connects TRBV21-1 to TRBJ1-4; TRBD1 was called by the table and not checked on the DNA. TRBV21-1 is noted as a pseudogene. This CDR3 comprises 16 residues. DNA of the CDR3: TGTGCCAGCAGCATCCCCGGGACAGGGGGAGATGAAAAACTGTTTTTT. This translates into CASSIPGTGGDEKLFF.

V and J are TRBV7-6 and TRBJ1-5; a weak D match, TRBD1 (5 bases). V gave up 5 bases and J gave up 7 bases, with 12 bases separating them. CDR3 length equals 13 residues. Germline-derived CDR1 and CDR2 are SGHVS and FNYEAQ. Written as DNA, the CDR3 is TGTGCCAGCAGCCGAGATCCAGGGCAGCCCCAGCATTTT. It translates to CASSRDPGQPQHF.

This chain links TRBV4-3 with TRBJ1-2; no definite D call. The CDR3 is 17 amino acids. CDR1 LGHNA and CDR2 YSLEER come from the germline V gene. Trimming removed 0 bases at V and 4 bases at J, with 18 bases between. The CDR3 protein is CASSQDTPEVPFYGYTF. The DNA for the CDR3 is TGCGCCAGCAGCCAAGATACCCCCGAGGTCCCCTTCTATGGCTACACCTTC.

The chain has TRBV6-1 and TRBJ2-5; 8 bases align to TRBD2. V shed 4 bases and J 1 base; nucleotides not matched to a gene: 5. The CDR3 totals 15 residues. Germline-derived CDR1 and CDR2 are MNHNS and SASEGT. Here the CDR3 reads CASSGGGTSQETQYF. CDR3 nucleotides: TGTGCCAGCAGTGGGGGGGGGACTAGCCAAGAGACCCAGTACTTC.

Only a few counts were recorded for this clone. The gene calls are TRBV7-9 and TRBJ1-1; no definite D call. Germline lookup yields CDR1 SEHNR and CDR2 FQNEAQ (reference sequence). This CDR3 contains 13 residues. The ends were cut back, 7 bases at V and 4 bases at J, with 13 bases in the middle. The CDR3 DNA sequence: TGTGCCAGCATACGGTCGGGTCGCACTGAAGCTTTCTTT. Translating gives CASIRSGRTEAFF. Combining the CDR3 with reference TRBV7-9 and TRBJ1-1 gives the whole variable domain DTGVSQNPRHKITKRGQNVTFRCDPISEHNRLYWYRQTLGQGPEFLTYFQNEAQLEKSRLLSDRFSAERPKGSFSTLEIQRTEQGDSAMYLCASIRSGRTEAFFGQGTRLTVV.

The chain uses TRBV7-9 and TRBJ1-2; 7 bases line up with TRBD1. The CDR3 covers 17 residues. The ends lost 0 bases at V and 2 bases at J; junction bases unmatched: 9. Germline CDR1 is SEHNR and CDR2 is FQNEAQ (reference sequence). DNA for the CDR3: TGTGCCAGCAGCTTAGCGTTGACAGGGTCTGAGAACTATGGCTACACCTTC. This encodes CASSLALTGSENYGYTF.

The rearrangement links TRBV10-2 to TRBJ2-5, with D perhaps TRBD1 (6 bases). Germline CDR1 WSHSY, CDR2 SAAADI. The V end was cut by 7 bases, the J end by 0 bases, with 9 bases between. The CDR3 sequence is 13 residues long. DNA of the CDR3: TGCGCCAGCAAAGGACAGCACCAAGAGACCCAGTACTTC. Translating gives CASKGQHQETQYF.

As concerns this clone: Sequence at one end of the junction differs from germline and may be a read error. This chain connects TRBV7-8 to TRBJ1-5; TRBD1 aligns across 9 bases. CDR1 is SGHVS, CDR2 FQNEAQ, per germline. This CDR3 contains 16 residues. CDR3 nucleotide sequence: TGTGCCAGCAGCCCCTTGAATACAGGGGGCAATCAGCCCCAGAATTTT. It encodes CASSPLNTGGNQPQNF.